This T cell receptor beta chain is from a study of T cells in women clearing cervical HPV infection. Study overall: Blood came at first lesion visit for cases, post-clearance for controls. General study points: Richness differences could reflect unmeasured T-cell content per sample.

Points on this clone: Its specificity is unknown. The read terminates 3 residues ahead of where the CDR3 ends, so the germline J gene completes it.

CDR1 and CDR2 (germline): SGHAT, FQDESV (reference sequence). The CDR3 extends over 13 amino acids. Clones were read by immunoSEQ multiplex PCR, and TCRdb kept only the in-frame ones, dropping some. The sample data list 40,000 to 55,000 clones. The chain employs TRBV11-1 and TRBJ1-2, with a weak D call TRBD1 (5 bases). The source of this sequence is a woman between 18 and 69 years old with a cervical HPV16 infection that either progressed to CIN3+ or cleared (not recorded which). Sequencing was performed on blood buffy coat. The DNA read from the CDR3 is TGTGCCAGCAGCTTAGGTCAGGGCCGGGGC. Amino acids: CASSLGQGRG. The CDR3 in full is CASSLGQGRGYTF.